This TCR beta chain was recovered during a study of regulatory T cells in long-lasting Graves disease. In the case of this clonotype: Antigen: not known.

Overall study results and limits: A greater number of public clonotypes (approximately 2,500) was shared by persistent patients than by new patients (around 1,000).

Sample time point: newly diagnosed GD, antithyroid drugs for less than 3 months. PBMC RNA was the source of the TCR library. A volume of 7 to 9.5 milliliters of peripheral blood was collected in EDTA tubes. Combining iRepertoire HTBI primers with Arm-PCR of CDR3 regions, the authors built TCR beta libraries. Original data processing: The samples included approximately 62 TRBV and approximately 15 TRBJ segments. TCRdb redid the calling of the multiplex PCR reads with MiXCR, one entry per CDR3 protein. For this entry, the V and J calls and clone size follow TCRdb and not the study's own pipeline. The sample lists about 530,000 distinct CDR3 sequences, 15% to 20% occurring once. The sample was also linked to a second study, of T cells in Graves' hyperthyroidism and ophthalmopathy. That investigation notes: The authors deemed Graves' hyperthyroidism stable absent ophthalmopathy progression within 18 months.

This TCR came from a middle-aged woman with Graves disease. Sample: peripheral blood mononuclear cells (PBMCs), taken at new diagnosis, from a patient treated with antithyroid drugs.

In DNA form, the CDR3 reads TGTGCCAGCAGCTTACCAGCGAGAGATGAGCAGTTCTTC. Translated, it gives CASSLPARDEQFF. The chain carries TRBV7-9 and TRBJ2-1, with D hard to call. The germline CDR1 and CDR2 sequences are SEHNR and FQNEAQ (reference sequence). The CDR3 loop spans 13 amino acids. V was trimmed by 2 bases and J by 8 bases, leaving 10 bases between them.